This TCR beta chain was documented in a study of CD4 and CD8 cells across lung adenocarcinoma regions. In its sample, this clonotype was seen a few times. The trim removed 3 bases at V and 10 bases at J, leaving 6 bases unmatched. This CDR3 is built from 15 residues. The germline V gene has CDR1 ENHRY and CDR2 SYGVKD. In TCRdb, the PCR reads were re-called with MiXCR into one record per CDR3 protein. Found here are approximately 11,000 distinct CDR3 sequences, around 59% of them singletons; the top ten hold about 88%. The sequence was obtained from a male donor with lung adenocarcinoma. The CD4 and CD8 labels of this study may be unreliable. The chain joins TRBV10-3 to TRBJ2-1, with 13 bases fitting TRBD2. Material for sequencing was CD8+ T cells from the margin of a lung tumor. For the CDR3, the DNA is TGTGCCATCAGTGAAGGGGCGGGACTAGCGGGGGAGCAGTTCTTC. As protein: CAISEGAGLAGEQFF.